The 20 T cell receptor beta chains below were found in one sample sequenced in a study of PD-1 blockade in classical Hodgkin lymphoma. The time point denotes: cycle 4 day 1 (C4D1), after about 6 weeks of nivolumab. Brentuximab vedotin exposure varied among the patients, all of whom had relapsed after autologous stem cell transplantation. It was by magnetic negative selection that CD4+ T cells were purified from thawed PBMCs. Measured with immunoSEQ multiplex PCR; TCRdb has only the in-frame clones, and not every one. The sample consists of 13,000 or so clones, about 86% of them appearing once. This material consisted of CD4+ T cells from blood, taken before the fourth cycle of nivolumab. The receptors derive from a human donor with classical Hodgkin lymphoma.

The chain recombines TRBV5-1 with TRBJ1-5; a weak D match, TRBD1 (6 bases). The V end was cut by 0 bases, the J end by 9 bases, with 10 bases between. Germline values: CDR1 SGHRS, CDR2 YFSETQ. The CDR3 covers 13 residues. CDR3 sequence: CASSLGGGLPQHF. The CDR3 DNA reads TGCGCCAGCAGCTTGGGAGGGGGGTTGCCCCAGCATTTT.

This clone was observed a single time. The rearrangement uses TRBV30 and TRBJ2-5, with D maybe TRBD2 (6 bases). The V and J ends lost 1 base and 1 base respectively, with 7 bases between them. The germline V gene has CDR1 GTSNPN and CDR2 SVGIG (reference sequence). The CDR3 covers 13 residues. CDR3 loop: CAWSGGVQETQYF. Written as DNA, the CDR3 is TGTGCCTGGAGTGGCGGGGTCCAAGAGACCCAGTACTTC. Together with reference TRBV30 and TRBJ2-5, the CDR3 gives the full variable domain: SQTIHQWPATLVQPVGSPLSLECTVEGTSNPNLYWYRQAAGRGLQLLFYSVGIGQISSEVPQNLSASRPQDRQFILSSKKLLLSDSGFYLCAWSGGVQETQYFGPGTRLLVL.

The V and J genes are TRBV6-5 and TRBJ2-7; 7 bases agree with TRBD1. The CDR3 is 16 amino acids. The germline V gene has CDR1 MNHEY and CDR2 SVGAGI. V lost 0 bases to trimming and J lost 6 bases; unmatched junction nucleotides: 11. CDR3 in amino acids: CASSYSQELGGSEQYF. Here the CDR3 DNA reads TGTGCCAGCAGTTACTCCCAGGAGTTAGGGGGCTCCGAGCAGTACTTC.

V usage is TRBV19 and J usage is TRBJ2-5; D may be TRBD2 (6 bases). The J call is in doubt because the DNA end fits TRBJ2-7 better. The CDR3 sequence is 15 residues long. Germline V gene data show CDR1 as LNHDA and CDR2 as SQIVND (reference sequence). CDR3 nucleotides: TGTGCCAGTAGTATACGTAGGAGGGACCTACGCGAGCAGTACTTC. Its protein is CASSIRRRDLREQYF.

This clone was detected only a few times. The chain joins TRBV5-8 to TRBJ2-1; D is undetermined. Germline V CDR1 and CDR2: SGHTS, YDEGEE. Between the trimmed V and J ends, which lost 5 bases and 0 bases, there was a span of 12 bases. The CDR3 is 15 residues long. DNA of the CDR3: TGTGCCAGCAGTTCCGGTACCAGCTCCTACAATGAGCAGTTCTTC. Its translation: CASSSGTSSYNEQFF.

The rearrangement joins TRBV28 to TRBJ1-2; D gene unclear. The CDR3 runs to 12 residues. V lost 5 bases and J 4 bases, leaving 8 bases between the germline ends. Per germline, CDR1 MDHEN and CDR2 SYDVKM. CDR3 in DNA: TGTGCCAGCAGTCAGACTATCTATGGCTACACCTTC. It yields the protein CASSQTIYGYTF.

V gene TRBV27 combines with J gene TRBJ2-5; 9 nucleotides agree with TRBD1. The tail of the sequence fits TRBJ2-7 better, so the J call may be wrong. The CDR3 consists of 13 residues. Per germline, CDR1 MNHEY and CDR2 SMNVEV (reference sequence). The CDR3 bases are TGTGCCAGCAGTTGGACAGGGGTGCACGAGCAGTACTTC. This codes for CASSWTGVHEQYF.

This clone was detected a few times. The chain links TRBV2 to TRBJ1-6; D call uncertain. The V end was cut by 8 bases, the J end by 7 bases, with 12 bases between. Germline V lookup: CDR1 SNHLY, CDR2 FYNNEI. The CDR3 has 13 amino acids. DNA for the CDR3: TGTGCCAGCTTGGAGGAGGGCAATTCACCCCTCCACTTT. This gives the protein CASLEEGNSPLHF.

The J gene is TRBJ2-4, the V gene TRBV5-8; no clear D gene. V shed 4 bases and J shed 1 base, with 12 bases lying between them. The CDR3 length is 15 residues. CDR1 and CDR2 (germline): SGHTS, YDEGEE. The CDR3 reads CASSLLRWAKNIQYF. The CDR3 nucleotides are TGTGCCAGCAGCCTGTTAAGATGGGCCAAAAACATTCAGTACTTC.

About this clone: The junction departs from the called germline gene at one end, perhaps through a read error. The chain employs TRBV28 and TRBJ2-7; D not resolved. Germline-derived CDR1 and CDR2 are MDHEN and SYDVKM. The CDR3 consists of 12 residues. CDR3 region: CASRLWGYEQYF. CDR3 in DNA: TGTGCCAGCAGGTTATGGGGCTACGAGCAGTACTTC.

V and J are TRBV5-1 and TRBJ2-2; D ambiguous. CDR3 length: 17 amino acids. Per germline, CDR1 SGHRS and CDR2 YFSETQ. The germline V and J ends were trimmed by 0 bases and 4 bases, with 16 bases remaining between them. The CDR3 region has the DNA TGCGCCAGCAGCTTGGCCTATAGGCAAAAATTCACCGGGGAGCTGTTTTTT. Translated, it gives CASSLAYRQKFTGELFF. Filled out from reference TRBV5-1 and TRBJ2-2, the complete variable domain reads KAGVTQTPRYLIKTRGQQVTLSCSPISGHRSVSWYQQTPGQGLQFLFEYFSETQRNKGNFPGRFSGRQFSNSRSEMNVSTLELGDSALYLCASSLAYRQKFTGELFFGEGSRLTVL.

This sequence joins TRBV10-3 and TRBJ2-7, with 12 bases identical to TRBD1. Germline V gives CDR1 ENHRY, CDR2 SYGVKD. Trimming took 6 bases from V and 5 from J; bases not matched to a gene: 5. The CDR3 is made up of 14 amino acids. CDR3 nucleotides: TGTGCCATCAGGGGGGGACAGGGGGCTCACGAGCAGTACTTC. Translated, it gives CAIRGGQGAHEQYF.

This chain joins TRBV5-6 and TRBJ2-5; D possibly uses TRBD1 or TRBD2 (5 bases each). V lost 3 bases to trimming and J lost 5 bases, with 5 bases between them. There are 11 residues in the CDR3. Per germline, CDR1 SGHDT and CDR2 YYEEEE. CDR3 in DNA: TGTGCCAGCAGCTGGGGGGAGACCCAGTACTTC. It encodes CASSWGETQYF.

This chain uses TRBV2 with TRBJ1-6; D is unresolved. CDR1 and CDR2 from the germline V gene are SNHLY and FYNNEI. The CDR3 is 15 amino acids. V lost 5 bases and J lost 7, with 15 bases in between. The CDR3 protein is CASSTEQLGNSPLHF. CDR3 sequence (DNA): TGTGCCAGCAGTACCGAACAGCTTGGGAATTCACCCCTCCACTTT.

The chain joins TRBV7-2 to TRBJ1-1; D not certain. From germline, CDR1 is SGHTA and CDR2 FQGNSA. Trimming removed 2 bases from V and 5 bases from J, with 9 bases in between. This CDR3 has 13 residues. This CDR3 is CASSLWAETEAFF. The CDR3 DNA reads TGTGCCAGCAGCTTATGGGCGGAGACTGAAGCTTTCTTT.

CDR3 sequence reads: CASTRGSISSFSYEQYF. CDR3 in DNA: TGCGCCAGCACGAGGGGCAGTATTTCTTCGTTCTCCTACGAGCAGTACTTC. V usage is TRBV5-1 and J usage is TRBJ2-7, with D possibly called TRBD1 or TRBD2 (5 bases each). Trimming shortened V by 6 bases and J by 0 bases, and 22 bases separated the two germline ends. This CDR3 has 17 amino acids. In germline, CDR1 is SGHRS, CDR2 YFSETQ.

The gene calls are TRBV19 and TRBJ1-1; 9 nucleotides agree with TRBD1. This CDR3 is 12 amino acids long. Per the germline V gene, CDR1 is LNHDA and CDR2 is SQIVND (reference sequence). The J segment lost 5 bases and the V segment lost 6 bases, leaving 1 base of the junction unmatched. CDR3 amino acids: CASRGQGTEAFF. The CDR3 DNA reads TGTGCCAGTAGGGGACAGGGAACTGAAGCTTTCTTT.

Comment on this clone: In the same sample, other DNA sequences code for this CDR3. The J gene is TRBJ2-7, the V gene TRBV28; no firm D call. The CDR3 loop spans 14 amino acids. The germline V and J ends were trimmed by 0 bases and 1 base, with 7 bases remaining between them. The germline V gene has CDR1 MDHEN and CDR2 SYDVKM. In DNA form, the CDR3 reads TGTGCCAGCAGTTTATGGGCCTCATCCTACGAGCAGTACTTC. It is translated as CASSLWASSYEQYF.

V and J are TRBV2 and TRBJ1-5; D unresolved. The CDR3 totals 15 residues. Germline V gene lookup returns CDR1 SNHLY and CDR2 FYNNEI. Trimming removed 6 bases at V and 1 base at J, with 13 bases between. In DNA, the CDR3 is TGTGCCAGCAGGGGGTATATGGGGAGCAATCAGCCCCAGCATTTT. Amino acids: CASRGYMGSNQPQHF.

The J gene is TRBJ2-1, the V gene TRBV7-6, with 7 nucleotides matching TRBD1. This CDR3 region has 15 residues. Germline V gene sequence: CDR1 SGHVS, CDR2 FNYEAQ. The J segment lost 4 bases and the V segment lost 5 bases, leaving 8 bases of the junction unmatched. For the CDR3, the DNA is TGTGCCAGCAGCCCCGTGGGGACAGTTTACAATGAGCAGTTCTTC. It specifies CASSPVGTVYNEQFF.